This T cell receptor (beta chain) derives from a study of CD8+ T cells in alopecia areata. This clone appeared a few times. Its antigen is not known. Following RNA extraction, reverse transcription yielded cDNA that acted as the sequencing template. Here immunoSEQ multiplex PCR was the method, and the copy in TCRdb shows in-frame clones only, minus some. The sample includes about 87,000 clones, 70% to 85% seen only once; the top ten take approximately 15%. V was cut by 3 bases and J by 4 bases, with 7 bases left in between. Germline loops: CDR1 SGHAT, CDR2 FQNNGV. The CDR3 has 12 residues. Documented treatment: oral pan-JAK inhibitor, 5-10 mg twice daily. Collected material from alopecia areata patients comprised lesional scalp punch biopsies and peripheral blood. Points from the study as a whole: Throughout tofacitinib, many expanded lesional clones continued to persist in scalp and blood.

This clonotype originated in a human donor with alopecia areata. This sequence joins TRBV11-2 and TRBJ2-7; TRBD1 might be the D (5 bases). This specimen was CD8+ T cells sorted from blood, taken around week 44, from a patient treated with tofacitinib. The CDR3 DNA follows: TGTGCCAGCAGCTTTCCAGGGTACGAGCAGTACTTC. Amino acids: CASSFPGYEQYF.